This T cell receptor beta chain was sequenced for a study of vaccination effects on CD4 cells after COVID-19. This CDR3 is 15 amino acids long. With V trimmed by 6 bases and J by 4 bases, 5 bases remained unmatched. CDR1 and CDR2 from the germline V gene are SGHNT and YENEEA. Some clones are missing from TCRdb's copy, which holds only in-frame ones; the method was immunoSEQ multiplex PCR. Among around 60,000 clones listed, roughly 73% were seen once. Pools of viral peptides were used by the ViraFEST assay to expand antigen-specific CD4+ T cells ahead of sequencing. Cultured cells yielded isolated CD4+ T cells after less than 11 days. Two-dose BNT162b2 or mRNA-1273 vaccination was given to participants. Concerning this clone itself: No antigen is known for it.

This TCR was recovered from a human donor who received a COVID-19 vaccine. The rearrangement uses TRBV11-3 and TRBJ2-2; 10 bases match TRBD2. The sequences come from CD4+ T cells from PBMCs cultured with HCoV-229E spike peptides, collected after COVID-19 vaccination. CDR3 nucleotides: TGTGCCAGCAGTCCCAGCGGGGGGGCCACCGGGGAGCTGTTTTTT. This translates into CASSPSGGATGELFF.